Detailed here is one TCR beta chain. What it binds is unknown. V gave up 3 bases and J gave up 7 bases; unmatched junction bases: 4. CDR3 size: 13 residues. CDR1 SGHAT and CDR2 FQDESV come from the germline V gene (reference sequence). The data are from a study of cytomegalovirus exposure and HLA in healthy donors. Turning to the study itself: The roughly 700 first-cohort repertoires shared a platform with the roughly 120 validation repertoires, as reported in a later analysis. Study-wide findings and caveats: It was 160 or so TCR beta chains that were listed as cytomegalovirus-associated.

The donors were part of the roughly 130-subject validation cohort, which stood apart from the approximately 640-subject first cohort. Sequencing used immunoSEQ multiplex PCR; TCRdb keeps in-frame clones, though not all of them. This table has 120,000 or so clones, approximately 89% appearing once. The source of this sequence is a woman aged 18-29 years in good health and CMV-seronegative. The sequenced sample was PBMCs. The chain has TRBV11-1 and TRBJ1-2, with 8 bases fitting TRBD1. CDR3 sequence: CASSLGQDVGYTF. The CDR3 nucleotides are TGTGCCAGCAGCTTGGGACAGGACGTTGGCTACACCTTC.